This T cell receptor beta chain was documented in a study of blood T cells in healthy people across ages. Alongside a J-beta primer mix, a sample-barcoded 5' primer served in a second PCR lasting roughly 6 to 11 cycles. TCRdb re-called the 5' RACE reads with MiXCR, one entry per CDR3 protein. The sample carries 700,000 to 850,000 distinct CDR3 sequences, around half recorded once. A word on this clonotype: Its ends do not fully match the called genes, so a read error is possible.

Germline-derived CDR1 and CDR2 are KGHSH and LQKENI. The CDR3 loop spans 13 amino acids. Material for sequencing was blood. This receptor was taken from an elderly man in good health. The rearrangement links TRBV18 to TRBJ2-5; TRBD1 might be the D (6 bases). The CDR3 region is CAGSPQTGETQYF. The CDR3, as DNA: TGTGCCGGCTCACCACAAACAGGGGAGACCCAGTACTTC.